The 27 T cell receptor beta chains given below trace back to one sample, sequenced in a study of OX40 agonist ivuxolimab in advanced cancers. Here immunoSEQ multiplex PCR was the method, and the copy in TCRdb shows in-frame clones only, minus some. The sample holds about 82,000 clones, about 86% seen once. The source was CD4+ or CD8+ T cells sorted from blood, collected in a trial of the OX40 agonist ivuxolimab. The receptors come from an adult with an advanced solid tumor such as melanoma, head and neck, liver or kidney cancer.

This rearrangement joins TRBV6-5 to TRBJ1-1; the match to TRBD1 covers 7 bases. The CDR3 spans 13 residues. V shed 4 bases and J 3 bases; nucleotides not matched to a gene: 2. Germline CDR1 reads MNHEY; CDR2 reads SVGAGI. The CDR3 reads CASSFGQDTEAFF. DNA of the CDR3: TGTGCCAGCAGTTTCGGACAGGACACTGAAGCTTTCTTT.

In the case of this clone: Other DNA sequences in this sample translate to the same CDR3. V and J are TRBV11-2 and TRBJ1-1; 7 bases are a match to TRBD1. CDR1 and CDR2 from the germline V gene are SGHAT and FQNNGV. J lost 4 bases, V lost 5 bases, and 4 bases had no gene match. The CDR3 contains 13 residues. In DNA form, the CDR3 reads TGTGCCAGCAGCGTACAGGGGAGCACTGAAGCTTTCTTT. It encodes CASSVQGSTEAFF.

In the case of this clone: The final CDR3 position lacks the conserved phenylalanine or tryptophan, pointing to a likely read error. The CDR3 spells CSARVNTEAFL. The CDR3 DNA is TGCAGTGCTAGAGTTAACACTGAAGCTTTCCTT. J is TRBJ1-1 and V is TRBV20-1; D is unresolved. Trimming took 1 base from V and 2 from J, leaving 2 bases between them. The CDR3 totals 11 residues. Germline V lookup: CDR1 DFQATT, CDR2 SNEGSKA (reference sequence).

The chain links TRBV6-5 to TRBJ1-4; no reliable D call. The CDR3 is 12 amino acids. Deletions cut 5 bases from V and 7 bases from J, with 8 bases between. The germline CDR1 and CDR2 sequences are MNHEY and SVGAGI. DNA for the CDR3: TGTGCCAGCAGTCCGGTGGGTGAAAAACTGTTTTTT. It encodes CASSPVGEKLFF.

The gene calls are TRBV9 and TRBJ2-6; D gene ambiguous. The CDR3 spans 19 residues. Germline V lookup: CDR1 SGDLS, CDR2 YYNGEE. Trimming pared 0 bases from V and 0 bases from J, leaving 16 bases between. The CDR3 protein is CASSVATRWTDSGANVLTF. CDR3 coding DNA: TGTGCCAGCAGCGTAGCTACACGGTGGACCGACTCTGGGGCCAACGTCCTGACTTTC. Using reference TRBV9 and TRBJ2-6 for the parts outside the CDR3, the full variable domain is DSGVTQTPKHLITATGQRVTLRCSPRSGDLSVYWYQQSLDQGLQFLIQYYNGEERAKGNILERFSAQQFPDLHSELNLSSLELGDSALYFCASSVATRWTDSGANVLTFGAGSRLTVL.

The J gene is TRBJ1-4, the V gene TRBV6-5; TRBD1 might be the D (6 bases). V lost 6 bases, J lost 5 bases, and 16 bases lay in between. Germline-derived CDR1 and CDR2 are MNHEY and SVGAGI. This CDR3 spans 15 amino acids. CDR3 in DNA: TGTGCCAGCAGACCCGACAGGATCCGGAATGAAAAACTGTTTTTT. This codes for CASRPDRIRNEKLFF.

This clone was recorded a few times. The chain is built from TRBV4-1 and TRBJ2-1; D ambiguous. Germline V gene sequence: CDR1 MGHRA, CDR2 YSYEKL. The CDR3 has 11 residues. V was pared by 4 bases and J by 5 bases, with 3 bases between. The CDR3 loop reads CASSRNNEQFF. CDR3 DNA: TGCGCCAGCAGCCGCAACAATGAGCAGTTCTTC.

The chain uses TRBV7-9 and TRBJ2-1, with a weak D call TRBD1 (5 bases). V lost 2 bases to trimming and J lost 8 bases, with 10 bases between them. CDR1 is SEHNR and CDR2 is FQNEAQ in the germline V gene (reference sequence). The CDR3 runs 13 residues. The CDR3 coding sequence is TGTGCCAGCAGCTTAAAACAGGCAGATGAGCAGTTCTTC. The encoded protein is CASSLKQADEQFF.

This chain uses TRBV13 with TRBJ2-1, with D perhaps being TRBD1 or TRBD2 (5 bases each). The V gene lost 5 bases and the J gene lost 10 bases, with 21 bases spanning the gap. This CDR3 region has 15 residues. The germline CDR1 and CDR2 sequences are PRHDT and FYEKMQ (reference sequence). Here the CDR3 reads CASSPGTPRGREQFF. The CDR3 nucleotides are TGTGCCAGCAGCCCTGGGACGCCCCGCGGACGGGAGCAGTTCTTC.

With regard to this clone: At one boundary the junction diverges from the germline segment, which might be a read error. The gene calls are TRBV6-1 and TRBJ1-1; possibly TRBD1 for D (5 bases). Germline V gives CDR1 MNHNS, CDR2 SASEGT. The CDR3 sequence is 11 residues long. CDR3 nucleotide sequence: TGTGCCAGCAGTGAATGGCAGGGACGAATCTTT. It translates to CASSEWQGRIF.

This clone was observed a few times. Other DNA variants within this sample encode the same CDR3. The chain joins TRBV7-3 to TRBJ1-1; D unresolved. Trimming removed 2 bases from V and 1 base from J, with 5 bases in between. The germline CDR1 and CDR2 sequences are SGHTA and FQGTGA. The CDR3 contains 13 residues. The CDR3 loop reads CASSLGQNTEAFF. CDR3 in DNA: TGTGCCAGCAGCTTAGGGCAGAACACTGAAGCTTTCTTT.

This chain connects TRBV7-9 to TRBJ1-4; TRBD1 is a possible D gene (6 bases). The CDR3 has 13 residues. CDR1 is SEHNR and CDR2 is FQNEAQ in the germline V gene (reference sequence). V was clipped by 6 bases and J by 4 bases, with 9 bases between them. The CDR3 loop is CASSSQGNEKLFF. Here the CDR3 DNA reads TGTGCCAGCAGTTCACAGGGTAATGAAAAACTGTTTTTT.

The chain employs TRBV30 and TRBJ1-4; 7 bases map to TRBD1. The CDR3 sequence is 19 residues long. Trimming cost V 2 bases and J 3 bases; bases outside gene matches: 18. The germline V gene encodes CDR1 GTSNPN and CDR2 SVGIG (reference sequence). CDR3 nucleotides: TGTGCCTGGAGTTTTTGGGGTTCGGGTAGGGGGCCAGCTAATGAAAAACTGTTTTTT. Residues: CAWSFWGSGRGPANEKLFF.

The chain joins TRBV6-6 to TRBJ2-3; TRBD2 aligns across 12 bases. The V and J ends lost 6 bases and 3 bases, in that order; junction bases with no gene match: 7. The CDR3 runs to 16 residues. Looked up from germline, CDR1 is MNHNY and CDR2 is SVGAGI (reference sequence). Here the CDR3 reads CASRETSGRGTDTQYF. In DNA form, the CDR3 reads TGTGCCAGCAGAGAGACTAGCGGGAGAGGGACAGATACGCAGTATTTT.

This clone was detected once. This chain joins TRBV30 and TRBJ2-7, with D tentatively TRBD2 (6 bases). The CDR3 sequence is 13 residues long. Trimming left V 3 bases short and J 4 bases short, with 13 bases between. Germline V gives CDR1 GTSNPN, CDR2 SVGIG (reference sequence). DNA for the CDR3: TGTGCCTGGAGACCGGGACTGCCGTACGAGCAGTACTTC. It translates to CAWRPGLPYEQYF.

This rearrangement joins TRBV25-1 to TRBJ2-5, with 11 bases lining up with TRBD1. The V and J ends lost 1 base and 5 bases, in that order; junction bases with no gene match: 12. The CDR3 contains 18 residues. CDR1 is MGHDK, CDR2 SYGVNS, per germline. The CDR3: CASSESTFGQGAWETQYF. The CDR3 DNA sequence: TGTGCCAGCAGTGAATCCACCTTCGGACAGGGGGCTTGGGAGACCCAGTACTTC.

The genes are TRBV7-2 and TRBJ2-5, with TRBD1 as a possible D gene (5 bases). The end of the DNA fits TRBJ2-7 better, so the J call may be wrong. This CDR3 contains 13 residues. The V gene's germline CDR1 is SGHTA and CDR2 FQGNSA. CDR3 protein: CASSLIQGYEQYF. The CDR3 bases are TGTGCCAGCAGCTTAATCCAGGGATACGAGCAGTACTTC.

CDR3 bases: TGTGCCAGCGGGACAGGGGTGGATACGCAGTATTTT. Translated, it gives CASGTGVDTQYF. This chain connects TRBV9 to TRBJ2-3; 10 nucleotides line up with TRBD1. CDR1 is SGDLS, CDR2 YYNGEE, per germline. Trimming at V came to 7 bases and at J to 6 bases, leaving 2 bases not matched to a gene. This CDR3 is 12 amino acids long.

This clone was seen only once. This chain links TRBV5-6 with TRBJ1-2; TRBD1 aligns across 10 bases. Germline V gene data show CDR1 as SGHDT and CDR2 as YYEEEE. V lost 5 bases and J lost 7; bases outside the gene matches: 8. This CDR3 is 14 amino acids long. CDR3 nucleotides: TGTGCCAGCAGTAGGCCGGGGACAGGGGTTGGCTACACCTTC. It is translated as CASSRPGTGVGYTF. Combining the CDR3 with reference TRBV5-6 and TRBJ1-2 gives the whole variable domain DAGVTQSPTHLIKTRGQQVTLRCSPKSGHDTVSWYQQALGQGPQFIFQYYEEEERQRGNFPDRFSGHQFPNYSSELNVNALLLGDSALYLCASSRPGTGVGYTFGSGTRLTVV.

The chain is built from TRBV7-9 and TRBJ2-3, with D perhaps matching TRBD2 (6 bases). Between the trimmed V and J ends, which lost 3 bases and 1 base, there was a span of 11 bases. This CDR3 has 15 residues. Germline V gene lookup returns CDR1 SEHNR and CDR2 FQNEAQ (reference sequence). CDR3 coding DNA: TGTGCCAGCAGCTTCAGGGAGGAGGGCACAGATACGCAGTATTTT. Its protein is CASSFREEGTDTQYF. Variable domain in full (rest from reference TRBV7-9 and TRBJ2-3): DTGVSQNPRHKITKRGQNVTFRCDPISEHNRLYWYRQTLGQGPEFLTYFQNEAQLEKSRLLSDRFSAERPKGSFSTLEIQRTEQGDSAMYLCASSFREEGTDTQYFGPGTRLTVL.

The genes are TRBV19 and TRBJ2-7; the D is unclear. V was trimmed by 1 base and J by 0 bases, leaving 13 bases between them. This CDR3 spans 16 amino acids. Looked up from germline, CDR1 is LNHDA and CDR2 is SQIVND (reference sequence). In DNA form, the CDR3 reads TGTGCCAGTAGTATAGGCGGCAGTTTGAGCTCCTACGAGCAGTACTTC. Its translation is CASSIGGSLSSYEQYF. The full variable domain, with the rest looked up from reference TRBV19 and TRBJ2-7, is DGGITQSPKYLFRKEGQNVTLSCEQNLNHDAMYWYRQDPGQGLRLIYYSQIVNDFQKGDIAEGYSVSREKKESFPLTVTSAQKNPTAFYLCASSIGGSLSSYEQYFGPGTRLTVT.

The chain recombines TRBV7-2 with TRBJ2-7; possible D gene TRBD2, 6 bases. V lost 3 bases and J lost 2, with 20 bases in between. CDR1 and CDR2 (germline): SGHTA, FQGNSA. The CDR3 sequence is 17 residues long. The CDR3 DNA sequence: TGTGCCAGCAGCTTCGTAGAGCTAGCGATAAGGGCCTACGAGCAGTACTTC. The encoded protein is CASSFVELAIRAYEQYF.

The CDR3 loop is CASSRAERSGELFF. CDR3 DNA: TGTGCCAGTAGTAGGGCAGAGCGGTCCGGGGAGCTGTTTTTT. J is TRBJ2-2 and V is TRBV19, with TRBD2 as a possible D gene (5 bases). V lost 4 bases and J lost 6, with 12 bases in between. Germline V gives CDR1 LNHDA, CDR2 SQIVND (reference sequence). The CDR3 runs to 14 residues. Combining the CDR3 with reference TRBV19 and TRBJ2-2 gives the whole variable domain DGGITQSPKYLFRKEGQNVTLSCEQNLNHDAMYWYRQDPGQGLRLIYYSQIVNDFQKGDIAEGYSVSREKKESFPLTVTSAQKNPTAFYLCASSRAERSGELFFGEGSRLTVL.

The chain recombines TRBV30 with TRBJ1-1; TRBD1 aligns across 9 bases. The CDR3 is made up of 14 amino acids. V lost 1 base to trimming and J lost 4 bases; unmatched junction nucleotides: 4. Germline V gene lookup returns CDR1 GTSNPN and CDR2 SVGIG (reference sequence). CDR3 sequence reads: CAWSGGTGTTEAFF. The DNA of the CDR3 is TGTGCCTGGAGTGGCGGGACAGGGACCACTGAAGCTTTCTTT.

CDR3 nucleotides: TGCGCCAGCAGCTCGGGGACTAGCGGGGACGGAGGGGAGACGCAGTATTTT. It encodes CASSSGTSGDGGETQYF. This sequence joins TRBV5-1 and TRBJ2-3, with TRBD2 matching over 13 bases. V was pared by 3 bases and J by 9 bases, with 13 bases of the junction left unmatched. CDR1 and CDR2 from the germline V gene are SGHRS and YFSETQ. The CDR3 totals 17 residues.

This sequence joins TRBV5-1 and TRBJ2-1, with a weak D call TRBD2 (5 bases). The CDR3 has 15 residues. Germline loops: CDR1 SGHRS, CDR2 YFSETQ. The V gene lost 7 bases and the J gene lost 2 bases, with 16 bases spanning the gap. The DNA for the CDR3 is TGCGCCAGCTCTACCGGACTTTTAACCTACAATGAGCAGTTCTTC. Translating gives CASSTGLLTYNEQFF.

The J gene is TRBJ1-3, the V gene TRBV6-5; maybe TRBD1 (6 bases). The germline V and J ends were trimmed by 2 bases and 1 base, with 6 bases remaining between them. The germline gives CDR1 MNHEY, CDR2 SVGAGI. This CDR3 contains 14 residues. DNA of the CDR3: TGTGCCAGCAGTTACGGACAGTCTGGAAACACCATATATTTT. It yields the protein CASSYGQSGNTIYF.